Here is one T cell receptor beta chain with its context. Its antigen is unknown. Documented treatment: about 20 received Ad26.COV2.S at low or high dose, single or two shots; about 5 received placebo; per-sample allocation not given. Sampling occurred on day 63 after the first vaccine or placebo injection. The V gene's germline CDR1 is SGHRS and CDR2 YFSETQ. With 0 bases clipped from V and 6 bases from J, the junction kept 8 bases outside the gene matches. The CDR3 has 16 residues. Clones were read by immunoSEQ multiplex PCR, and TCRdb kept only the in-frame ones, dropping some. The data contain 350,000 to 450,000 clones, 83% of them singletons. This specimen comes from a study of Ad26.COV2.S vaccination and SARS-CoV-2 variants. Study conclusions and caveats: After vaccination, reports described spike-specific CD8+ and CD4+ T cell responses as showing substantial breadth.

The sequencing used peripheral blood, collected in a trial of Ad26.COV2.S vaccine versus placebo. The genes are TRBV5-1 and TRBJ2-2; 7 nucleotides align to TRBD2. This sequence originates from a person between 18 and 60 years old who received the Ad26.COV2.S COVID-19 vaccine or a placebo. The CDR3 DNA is TGCGCCAGCAGCTTGGCGGGGGGAGATTATTCCGGGGAGCTGTTTTTT. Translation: CASSLAGGDYSGELFF.